Listed below are T cell receptor beta chains from one sample, sequenced in a study of cytomegalovirus exposure and HLA in healthy donors. Data came from immunoSEQ multiplex PCR; TCRdb stores just in-frame clones and leaves some out. The table has around 130,000 clones, about 70% seen once; the top ten hold about 2.4%. Material: PBMCs. The receptor source for this set is a woman aged 55-75 years in good health and CMV-seropositive. CDR3s leave out the opening cysteine and the closing phenylalanine or tryptophan. The D gene is left open where the match is weak.

V: TRBV11-1
J: TRBJ1-4
D: NA
CDR3: ASSHPERGEKLF

V: TRBV9
J: TRBJ2-2
D: NA
CDR3: ASSVGQNTGELF

V: TRBV25-1
J: TRBJ1-2
D: NA
CDR3: ASGGGPNYGYT

V: TRBV2
J: TRBJ2-2
D: NA
CDR3: ASTSWTTNTGELF

V: TRBV11-2
J: TRBJ1-5
D: NA
CDR3: ASSLGQGERTQH

V: TRBV6-1
J: TRBJ1-2
D: TRBD1
CDR3: ASRDGTATYGYT

V: TRBV2
J: TRBJ1-1
D: NA
CDR3: ASSAEANTEAF

V: TRBV25-1
J: TRBJ1-2
D: TRBD1
CDR3: ASSDRDRGAWVYGYT

V: TRBV5-1
J: TRBJ2-2
D: TRBD1
CDR3: ASSPRTGASSGGELF

V: TRBV5-1
J: TRBJ1-2
D: TRBD1
CDR3: ASSSTGTGNGYT

V: TRBV6-5
J: TRBJ2-3
D: TRBD1
CDR3: ASRRQGGKDTQY

V: TRBV6-6
J: TRBJ1-1
D: NA
CDR3: ASSYSTAGNTEAF

V: TRBV6-5
J: TRBJ1-1
D: NA
CDR3: ASSFAQQAF

V: TRBV23-1
J: TRBJ2-7
D: NA
CDR3: ASSQRGGRDEQY

V: TRBV5-4
J: TRBJ2-2
D: TRBD2
CDR3: ASSLGLAGGPTGELF

V: TRBV5-1
J: TRBJ1-2
D: TRBD1
CDR3: ASSLPDRGGGYT

V: TRBV5-1
J: TRBJ2-1
D: TRBD2
CDR3: ASSPGTSEYNEQF

V: TRBV7-3
J: TRBJ2-7
D: NA
CDR3: ASSPSSGYEQY

V: TRBV25-1
J: TRBJ1-1
D: NA
CDR3: ASGGVLEAF

V: TRBV5-1
J: TRBJ1-2
D: TRBD1
CDR3: ASSESGQVDGYT

V: TRBV27
J: TRBJ2-5
D: TRBD1
CDR3: ASSTDRGWETQY

V: TRBV6-5
J: TRBJ2-7
D: TRBD1
CDR3: ASTVIDRGHGEQY

V: TRBV9
J: TRBJ1-1
D: TRBD1
CDR3: ASSGRRDRGGGTEAF

V: TRBV6-1
J: TRBJ1-3
D: NA
CDR3: ASSVTRSGNTIY

V: TRBV28
J: TRBJ1-5
D: NA
CDR3: ASTWEGRGNQPQH

V: TRBV6-1
J: TRBJ1-2
D: TRBD1
CDR3: ASSVDRVPGCT

V: TRBV5-1
J: TRBJ2-3
D: TRBD2
CDR3: ASSGSGGHTDTQY

V: TRBV27
J: TRBJ2-7
D: TRBD1
CDR3: ASSLRTDRGLSYEQY

V: TRBV5-1
J: TRBJ2-7
D: NA
CDR3: ASSSQGYEQY

V: TRBV6-1
J: TRBJ2-7
D: NA
CDR3: ASSEEAGPYEQY

V: TRBV7-3
J: TRBJ2-7
D: TRBD2
CDR3: ASSLTNPGTSGSLEQY

V: TRBV5-1
J: TRBJ2-7
D: TRBD1
CDR3: ASSDPRTGRKYEQY

V: TRBV18
J: TRBJ2-6
D: NA
CDR3: ASSSSQSGANVLT

V: TRBV2
J: TRBJ1-1
D: NA
CDR3: ARSGGTNTEAF

V: TRBV7-9
J: TRBJ2-1
D: NA
CDR3: ASSAVVDEQF

V: TRBV15
J: TRBJ2-3
D: TRBD2
CDR3: AAGLAGSTDTQY

V: TRBV7-3
J: TRBJ1-1
D: NA
CDR3: ASSYQGGTEAF

V: TRBV11-2
J: TRBJ1-2
D: NA
CDR3: ASSLSGALGYT

V: TRBV18
J: TRBJ2-5
D: NA
CDR3: ASSPHREETQY

V: TRBV6-1
J: TRBJ1-2
D: NA
CDR3: ASSDQGRYIYGYT

V: TRBV18
J: TRBJ1-4
D: NA
CDR3: ASSPRRGDEKLF

V: TRBV27
J: TRBJ2-7
D: TRBD2
CDR3: ASSLAGLWEQY

V: TRBV6-5
J: TRBJ1-1
D: NA
CDR3: ASTSETEAF